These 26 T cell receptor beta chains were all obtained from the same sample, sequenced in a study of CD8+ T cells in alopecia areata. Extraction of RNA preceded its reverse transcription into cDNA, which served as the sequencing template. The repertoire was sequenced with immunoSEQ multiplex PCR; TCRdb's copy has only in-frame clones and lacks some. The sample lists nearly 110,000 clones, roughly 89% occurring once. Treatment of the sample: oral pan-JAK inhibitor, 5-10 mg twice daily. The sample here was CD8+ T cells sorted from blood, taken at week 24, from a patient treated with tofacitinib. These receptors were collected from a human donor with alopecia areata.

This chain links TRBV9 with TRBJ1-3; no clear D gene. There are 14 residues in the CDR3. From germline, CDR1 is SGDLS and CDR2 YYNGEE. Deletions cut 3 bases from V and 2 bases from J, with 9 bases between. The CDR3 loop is CASSETITGNTIYF. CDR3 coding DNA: TGTGCCAGCAGCGAGACGATAACTGGAAACACCATATATTTT.

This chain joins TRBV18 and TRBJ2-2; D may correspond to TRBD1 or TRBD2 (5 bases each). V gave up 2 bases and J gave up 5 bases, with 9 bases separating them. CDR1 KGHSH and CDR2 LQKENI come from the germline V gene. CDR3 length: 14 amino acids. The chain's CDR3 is CASSPYGGTGELFF. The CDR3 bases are TGTGCCAGCTCACCATATGGGGGAACCGGGGAGCTGTTTTTT.

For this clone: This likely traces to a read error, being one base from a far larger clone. DNA of the CDR3: TGTGCCAGCAGCCAAGATAGGACAGGGCAATATGGCTACACCTTC. Amino acids: CASSQDRTGQYGYTF. V and J are TRBV21-1 and TRBJ1-2; TRBD1, the table's D call, lacks a check against the DNA. TRBV21-1 is annotated as a pseudogene. This CDR3 has 15 residues.

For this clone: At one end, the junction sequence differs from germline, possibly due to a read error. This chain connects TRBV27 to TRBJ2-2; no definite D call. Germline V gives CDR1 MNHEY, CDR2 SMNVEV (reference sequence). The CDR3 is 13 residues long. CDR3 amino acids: CASSPQNAGELFF. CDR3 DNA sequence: TGTGCCAGCAGTCCCCAGAACGCCGGGGAGCTGTTTTTT.

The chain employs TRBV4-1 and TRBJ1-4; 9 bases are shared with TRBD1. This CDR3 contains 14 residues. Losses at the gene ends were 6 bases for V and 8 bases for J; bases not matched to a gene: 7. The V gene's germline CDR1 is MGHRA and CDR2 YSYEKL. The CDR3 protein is CASRRQGDGEKLFF. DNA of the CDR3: TGCGCCAGCAGGCGACAGGGGGATGGGGAAAAACTGTTTTTT.

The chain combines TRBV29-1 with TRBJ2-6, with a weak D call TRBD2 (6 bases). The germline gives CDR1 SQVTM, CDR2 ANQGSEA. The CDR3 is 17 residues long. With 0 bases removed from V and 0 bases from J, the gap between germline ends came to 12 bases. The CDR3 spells CSVEEWGESSGANVLTF. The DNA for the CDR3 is TGCAGCGTTGAAGAGTGGGGGGAAAGCTCTGGGGCCAACGTCCTGACTTTC. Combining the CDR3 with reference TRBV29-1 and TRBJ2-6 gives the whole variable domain SAVISQKPSRDICQRGTSLTIQCQVDSQVTMMFWYRQQPGQSLTLIATANQGSEATYESGFVIDKFPISRPNLTFSTLTVSNMSPEDSSIYLCSVEEWGESSGANVLTFGAGSRLTVL.

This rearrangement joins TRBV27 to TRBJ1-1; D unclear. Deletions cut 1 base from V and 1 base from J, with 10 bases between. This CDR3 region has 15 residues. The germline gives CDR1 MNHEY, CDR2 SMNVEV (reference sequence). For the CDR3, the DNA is TGTGCCAGCAGTTTATGGGCCCGCCAGAACACTGAAGCTTTCTTT. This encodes CASSLWARQNTEAFF.

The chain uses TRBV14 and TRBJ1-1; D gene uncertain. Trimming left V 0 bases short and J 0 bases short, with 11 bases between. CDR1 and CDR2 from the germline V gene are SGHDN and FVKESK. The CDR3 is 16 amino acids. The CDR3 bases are TGTGCCAGCAGCCAAGATCTCGGGCAAGTGAACACTGAAGCTTTCTTT. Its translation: CASSQDLGQVNTEAFF.

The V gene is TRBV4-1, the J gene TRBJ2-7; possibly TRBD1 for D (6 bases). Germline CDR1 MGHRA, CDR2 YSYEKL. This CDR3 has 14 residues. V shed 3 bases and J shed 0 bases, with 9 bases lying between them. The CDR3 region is CASSQSTGSYEQYF. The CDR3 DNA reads TGCGCCAGCAGCCAGTCGACAGGCTCCTACGAGCAGTACTTC.

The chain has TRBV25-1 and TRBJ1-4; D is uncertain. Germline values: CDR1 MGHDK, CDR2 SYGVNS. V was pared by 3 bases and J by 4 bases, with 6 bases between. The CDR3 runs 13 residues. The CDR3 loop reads CASSEVNNEKLFF. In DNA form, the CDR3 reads TGTGCCAGCAGTGAGGTGAATAATGAAAAACTGTTTTTT. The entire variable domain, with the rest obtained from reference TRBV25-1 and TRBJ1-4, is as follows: EADIYQTPRYLVIGTGKKITLECSQTMGHDKMYWYQQDPGMELHLIHYSYGVNSTEKGDLSSESTVSRIRTEHFPLTLESARPSHTSQYLCASSEVNNEKLFFGSGTQLSVL.

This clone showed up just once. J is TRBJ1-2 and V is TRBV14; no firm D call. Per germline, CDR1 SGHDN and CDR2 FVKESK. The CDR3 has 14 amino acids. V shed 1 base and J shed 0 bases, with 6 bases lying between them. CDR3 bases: TGTGCCAGCAGCCAAGTCGGGGCTAACTATGGCTACACCTTC. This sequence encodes CASSQVGANYGYTF.

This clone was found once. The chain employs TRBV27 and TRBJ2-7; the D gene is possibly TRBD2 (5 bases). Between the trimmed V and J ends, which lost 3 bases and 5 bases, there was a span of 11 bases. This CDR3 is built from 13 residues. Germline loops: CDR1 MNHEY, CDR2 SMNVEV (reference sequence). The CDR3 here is CASSFGSGNEQYF. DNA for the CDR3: TGTGCCAGCAGTTTTGGGAGCGGCAACGAGCAGTACTTC.

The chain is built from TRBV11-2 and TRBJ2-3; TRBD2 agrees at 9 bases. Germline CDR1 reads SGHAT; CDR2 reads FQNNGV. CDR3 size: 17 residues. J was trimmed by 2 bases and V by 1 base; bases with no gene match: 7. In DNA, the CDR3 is TGTGCCAGCAGCTTAGGAGGTAGCGGGGGCTACACAGATACGCAGTATTTT. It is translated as CASSLGGSGGYTDTQYF.

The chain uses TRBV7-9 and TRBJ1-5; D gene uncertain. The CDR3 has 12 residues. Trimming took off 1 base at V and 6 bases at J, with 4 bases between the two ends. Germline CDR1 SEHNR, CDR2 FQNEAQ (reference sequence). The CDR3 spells CASSLGTQPQHF. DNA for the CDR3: TGTGCCAGCAGCTTAGGGACTCAGCCCCAGCATTTT.

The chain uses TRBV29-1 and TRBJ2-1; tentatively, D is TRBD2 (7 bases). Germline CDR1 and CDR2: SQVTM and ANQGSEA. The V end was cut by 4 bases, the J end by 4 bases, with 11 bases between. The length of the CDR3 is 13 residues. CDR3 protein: CSVAGGSYNEQFF. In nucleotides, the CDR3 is TGCAGCGTTGCGGGGGGCTCGTACAATGAGCAGTTCTTC.

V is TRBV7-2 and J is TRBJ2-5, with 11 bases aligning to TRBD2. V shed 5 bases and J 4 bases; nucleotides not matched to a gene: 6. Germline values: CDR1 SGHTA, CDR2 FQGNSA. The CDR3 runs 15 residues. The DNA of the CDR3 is TGTGCCAGCAGCCCAGGGACTAGCGGAGGAGAGACCCAGTACTTC. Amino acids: CASSPGTSGGETQYF.

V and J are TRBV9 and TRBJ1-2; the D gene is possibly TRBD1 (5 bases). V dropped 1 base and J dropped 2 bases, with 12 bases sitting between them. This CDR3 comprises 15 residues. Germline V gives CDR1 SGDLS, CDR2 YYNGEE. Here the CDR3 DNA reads TGTGCCAGCAGCGTAAGGGGCACCGCCAACTATGGCTACACCTTC. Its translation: CASSVRGTANYGYTF.

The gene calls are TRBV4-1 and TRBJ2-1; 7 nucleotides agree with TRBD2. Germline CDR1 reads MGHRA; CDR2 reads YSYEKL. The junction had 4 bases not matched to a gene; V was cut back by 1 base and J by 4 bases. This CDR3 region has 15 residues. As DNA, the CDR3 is TGCGCCAGCAGCCAAGTCCTAGCGGTGTACAATGAGCAGTTCTTC. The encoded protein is CASSQVLAVYNEQFF.

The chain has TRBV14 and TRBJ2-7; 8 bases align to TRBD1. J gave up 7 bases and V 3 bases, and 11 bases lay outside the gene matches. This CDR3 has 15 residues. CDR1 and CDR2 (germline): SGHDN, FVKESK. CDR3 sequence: CASSHPRTGYREQYF. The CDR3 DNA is TGTGCCAGCAGCCACCCACGGACAGGGTATAGGGAGCAGTACTTC.

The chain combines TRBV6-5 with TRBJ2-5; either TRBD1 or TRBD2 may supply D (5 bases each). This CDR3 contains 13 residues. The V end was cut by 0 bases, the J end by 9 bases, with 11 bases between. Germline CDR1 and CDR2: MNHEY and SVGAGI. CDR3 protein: CASSYSKGSAQYF. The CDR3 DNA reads TGTGCCAGCAGTTACTCGAAGGGGAGTGCCCAGTACTTC.

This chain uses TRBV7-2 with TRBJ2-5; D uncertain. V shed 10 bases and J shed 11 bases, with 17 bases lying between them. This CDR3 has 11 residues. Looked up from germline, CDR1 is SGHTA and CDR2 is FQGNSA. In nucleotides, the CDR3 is TGTGCCAACTACTGGTCGGGTGAGCAGTACTTC. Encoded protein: CANYWSGEQYF.

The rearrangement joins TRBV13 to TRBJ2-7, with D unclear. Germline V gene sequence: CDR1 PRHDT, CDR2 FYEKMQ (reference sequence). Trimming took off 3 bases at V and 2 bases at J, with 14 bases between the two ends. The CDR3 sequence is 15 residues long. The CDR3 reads CASSLGGAGAYEQYF. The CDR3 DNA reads TGTGCCAGCAGCTTGGGCGGCGCCGGAGCCTACGAGCAGTACTTC. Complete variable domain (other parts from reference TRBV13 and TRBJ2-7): AAGVIQSPRHLIKEKRETATLKCYPIPRHDTVYWYQQGPGQDPQFLISFYEKMQSDKGSIPDRFSAQQFSDYHSELNMSSLELGDSALYFCASSLGGAGAYEQYFGPGTRLTVT.

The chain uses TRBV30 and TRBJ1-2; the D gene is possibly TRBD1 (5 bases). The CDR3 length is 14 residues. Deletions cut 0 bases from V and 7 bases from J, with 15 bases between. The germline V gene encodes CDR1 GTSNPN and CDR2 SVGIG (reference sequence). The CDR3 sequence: CAWSVRAGGTGYTF. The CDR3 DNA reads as TGTGCCTGGAGTGTACGGGCGGGCGGGACTGGCTACACCTTC.

CDR3 sequence (DNA): TGTGCCAGCAGCGTTAGTGGTGAGCAGTTCTTC. It encodes CASSVSGEQFF. The gene calls are TRBV11-2 and TRBJ2-1; D not resolved. Germline V gene sequence: CDR1 SGHAT, CDR2 FQNNGV. This CDR3 region has 11 residues. Trimming took 5 bases from V and 9 from J, leaving 8 bases between them.

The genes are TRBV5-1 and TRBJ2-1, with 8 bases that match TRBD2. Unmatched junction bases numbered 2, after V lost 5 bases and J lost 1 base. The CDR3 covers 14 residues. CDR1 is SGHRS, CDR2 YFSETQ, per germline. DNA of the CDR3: TGCGCCAGCAGGGGGACTAGATCCTACAATGAGCAGTTCTTC. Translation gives CASRGTRSYNEQFF. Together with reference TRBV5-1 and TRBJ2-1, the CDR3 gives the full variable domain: KAGVTQTPRYLIKTRGQQVTLSCSPISGHRSVSWYQQTPGQGLQFLFEYFSETQRNKGNFPGRFSGRQFSNSRSEMNVSTLELGDSALYLCASRGTRSYNEQFFGPGTRLTVL.

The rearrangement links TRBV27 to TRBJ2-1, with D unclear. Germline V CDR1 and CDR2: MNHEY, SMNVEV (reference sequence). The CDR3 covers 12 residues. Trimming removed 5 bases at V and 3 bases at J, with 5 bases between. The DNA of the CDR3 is TGTGCCAGCAGTCCTAACTACAATGAGCAGTTCTTC. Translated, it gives CASSPNYNEQFF.